These T cell receptor beta chains were read from a single sample in a study of blood T cell repertoires in COVID-19. Some clones are missing from TCRdb's copy, which holds only in-frame ones; the method was immunoSEQ multiplex PCR. Counted here are 70,000 to 95,000 clones, 90% to 95% occurring once; the ten biggest clones make up about 3.9%. Input material: peripheral blood. The receptors stem from a woman aged 50 to 65 in a cohort sampled during active COVID-19. The CDR3 runs from the conserved cysteine through the conserved F or W. The D gene is left open where the match is weak. Expanded clones are given a class, and other clones once, few, many or no size at all.

V: TRBV5-1; J: TRBJ2-7; D: TRBD2; size: once; CDR3: CASSTGLAGVQTYEQYF; DNA: TGCGCCAGCAGCACCGGACTAGCGGGAGTCCAGACCTACGAGCAGTACTTC
V: TRBV7-2; J: TRBJ2-3; D: TRBD2; size: .; CDR3: CASSNSGGTSTDTQYF; DNA: TGTGCCAGCAGTAATAGCGGGGGGACCTCCACAGATACGCAGTATTTT
V: TRBV19; J: TRBJ1-1; D: .; size: .; CDR3: CASSPVSLNTEAFF; DNA: TGTGCCAGTAGTCCTGTGAGCTTGAACACTGAAGCTTTCTTT
V: TRBV4-1; J: TRBJ1-6; D: .; size: few; CDR3: CASSQEVHTLNSPLHF; DNA: TGCGCCAGCAGCCAAGAGGTGCACACCTTGAATTCACCCCTCCACTTT
V: TRBV5-1; J: TRBJ1-1; D: .; size: .; CDR3: CASSLGQGRTEAFF; DNA: TGCGCCAGCAGCTTGGGGCAGGGGAGAACTGAAGCTTTCTTT
V: TRBV2; J: TRBJ2-3; D: TRBD1; size: .; CDR3: CASRGTGGEDTQYF; DNA: TGTGCCAGCAGGGGGACAGGGGGCGAAGATACGCAGTATTTT
V: TRBV5-1; J: TRBJ2-7; D: .; size: .; CDR3: CASSINSGQAYEQYF; DNA: TGCGCCAGCAGCATAAATAGCGGCCAAGCCTACGAGCAGTACTTC
V: TRBV5-1; J: TRBJ1-6; D: .; size: .; CDR3: CASSLSDQDSPLHF; DNA: TGCGCCAGCAGCTTGTCGGATCAGGATTCACCCCTCCACTTT
V: TRBV7-2; J: TRBJ1-1; D: .; size: .; CDR3: CASSLGQGTTEAFF; DNA: TGTGCCAGCAGCTTAGGGCAGGGAACCACTGAAGCTTTCTTT
V: TRBV18; J: TRBJ2-7; D: TRBD1; size: .; CDR3: CASSPPGDSYEQYF; DNA: TGTGCCAGCTCACCACCGGGGGACAGCTACGAGCAGTACTTC
V: TRBV10-1; J: TRBJ2-1; D: .; size: .; CDR3: CASSESGGSYNEQFF; DNA: TGCGCCAGCAGTGAGTCCGGGGGCTCCTACAATGAGCAGTTCTTC
V: TRBV10-3; J: TRBJ2-1; D: .; size: .; CDR3: CATRAWGGSNDEQFF; DNA: TGTGCCACACGAGCGTGGGGGGGCTCGAACGATGAGCAGTTCTTC
V: TRBV11-3; J: TRBJ2-7; D: TRBD1; size: .; CDR3: CASSETGTSSYEQYF; DNA: TGTGCCAGCAGCGAGACAGGGACAAGCTCCTACGAGCAGTACTTC
V: TRBV10-3; J: TRBJ1-1; D: TRBD1; size: .; CDR3: CAIMGTGNTEAFF; DNA: TGTGCCATCATGGGGACAGGGAACACTGAAGCTTTCTTT
V: TRBV4-1; J: TRBJ2-1; D: .; size: .; CDR3: CASSRTLDEQFF; DNA: TGCGCCAGCAGCCGCACCCTAGATGAGCAGTTCTTC
V: TRBV7-9; J: TRBJ1-6; D: .; size: .; CDR3: CASSPGPGSPLHF; DNA: TGTGCCAGCAGCCCCGGTCCGGGATCACCCCTCCACTTT
V: TRBV19; J: TRBJ2-5; D: .; size: .; CDR3: CASSHRVAAETQYF; DNA: TGTGCCAGTAGTCACCGGGTAGCGGCAGAGACCCAGTACTTC
V: TRBV7-9; J: TRBJ1-4; D: TRBD1; size: .; CDR3: CASSSSGTGPREKLFF; DNA: TGTGCCAGCAGCTCATCCGGGACAGGGCCTAGGGAAAAACTGTTTTTT
V: TRBV18; J: TRBJ1-5; D: TRBD1; size: .; CDR3: CASSPGTAKPYSNQPQHF; DNA: TGTGCCAGCTCACCGGGGACAGCCAAACCCTATAGCAATCAGCCCCAGCATTTT
V: TRBV28; J: TRBJ2-1; D: .; size: .; CDR3: CASSLAFLLSYNEQFF; DNA: TGTGCCAGCAGTCTAGCTTTTTTGCTCTCCTACAATGAGCAGTTCTTC
V: TRBV28; J: TRBJ1-2; D: .; size: .; CDR3: CASTEVNYGYTF; DNA: TGTGCCAGCACCGAGGTTAACTATGGCTACACCTTC
V: TRBV5-1; J: TRBJ1-2; D: TRBD1; size: .; CDR3: CASSSRQGAGSGYTF; DNA: TGCGCCAGCAGCTCTAGACAGGGGGCGGGCTCTGGCTACACCTTC
V: TRBV28; J: TRBJ1-5; D: .; size: .; CDR3: CASSLGGFDNQPQHF; DNA: TGTGCCAGCAGTTTGGGGGGGTTCGACAATCAGCCCCAGCATTTT
V: TRBV27; J: TRBJ2-7; D: TRBD2; size: once; CDR3: CASSRPGLAHEQYF; DNA: TGTGCCAGCAGTCGTCCGGGACTAGCCCACGAGCAGTACTTC
V: TRBV19; J: TRBJ2-7; D: .; size: .; CDR3: CASSIWPGGYEQYF; DNA: TGTGCCAGTAGTATCTGGCCAGGAGGCTACGAGCAGTACTTC
V: TRBV18; J: TRBJ1-4; D: TRBD1; size: once; CDR3: CASGGQTNEKLFF; DNA: TGTGCCAGCGGGGGACAGACTAATGAAAAACTGTTTTTT
V: TRBV4-1; J: TRBJ1-2; D: .; size: .; CDR3: CASSQEQTDSSYGYTF; DNA: TGCGCCAGCAGCCAAGAGCAGACAGATTCCTCCTATGGCTACACCTTC
V: TRBV19; J: TRBJ1-5; D: .; size: .; CDR3: CASTNRVRNQPQHF; DNA: TGTGCCAGTACCAACAGGGTTCGCAATCAGCCCCAGCATTTT
V: TRBV5-8; J: TRBJ2-1; D: .; size: once; CDR3: CASRLRRGAGLNEQFF; DNA: TGTGCCAGCAGACTAAGACGGGGGGCGGGACTCAATGAGCAGTTCTTC
V: TRBV28; J: TRBJ1-6; D: TRBD1; size: once; CDR3: CASRGQGLGNSPLHF; DNA: TGTGCCAGCAGGGGACAGGGTCTGGGGAATTCACCCCTCCACTTT
V: TRBV6-1; J: TRBJ2-1; D: TRBD2; size: .; CDR3: CASSEARTSGRNEQFF; DNA: TGTGCCAGCAGTGAAGCGAGGACTAGCGGGAGGAATGAGCAGTTCTTC